This TCR beta chain was observed in a study of blood T cell repertoires in COVID-19. The assay was immunoSEQ multiplex PCR, and TCRdb's table has in-frame clones only and misses some. The sample carries roughly 210,000 clones, approximately 90% recorded once. This CDR3 has 14 amino acids. The ends were cut back, 5 bases at V and 5 bases at J, with 11 bases in the middle. Germline V CDR1 and CDR2: SGHNT, YYREEE (reference sequence). The chain joins TRBV5-4 to TRBJ1-6; a possible D gene is TRBD1 (5 bases). The sequencing input was peripheral blood. The source is a man between 65 and 79 years old with acute or convalescent COVID-19. CDR3 nucleotide sequence: TGTGCCAGCAGGGGGGGTACGAATAATTCACCCCTCCACTTT. Translated: CASRGGTNNSPLHF.